What follows are 22 T cell receptor beta chains derived from one specimen sequenced in a study of tumor-infiltrating lymphocytes in primary liver carcinoma. Blood RNA originated from unsorted whole blood, with germline DNA additionally extracted. TCR beta cDNA was reverse-transcribed from roughly 520 ng of total RNA. The reaction used a constant-region primer and ProtoScript II reverse transcriptase. ARM-PCR was slightly modified, and three nested multiplex PCR rounds with it gave rise to the TCR beta libraries. Each of the first two PCR rounds ran nine to ten cycles with TRBV1-TRBV30 forward and C-beta reverse primers. A single record per CDR3 protein comes from TCRdb applying MiXCR to the multiplex PCR reads. Among about 320,000 distinct CDR3 sequences, 55% to 65% were seen once, and the ten largest hold 9%. Sequencing was performed on peripheral blood. The source of these receptors is a man aged 35 to 55 with primary liver carcinoma and hepatitis B virus infection.

The chain joins TRBV28 to TRBJ2-1; 13 bases are shared with TRBD2. The ends lost 5 bases at V and 3 bases at J; junction bases unmatched: 4. Germline CDR1 MDHEN, CDR2 SYDVKM. This CDR3 spans 16 amino acids. The CDR3 nucleotides are TGTGCCAGCAGTCCATGGACTAGCGGGAGCTACAATGAGCAGTTCTTC. Translated, it gives CASSPWTSGSYNEQFF.

This clonotype has a count of ten or more. The chain carries TRBV6-1 and TRBJ1-5; the D is unclear. Germline lookup yields CDR1 MNHNS and CDR2 SASEGT. This CDR3 is 14 amino acids long. The germline V and J ends were trimmed by 3 bases and 9 bases, with 15 bases remaining between them. The CDR3 DNA reads TGTGCCAGCAGTGAGGCGAGGGAAAAGGCGCCCCAGCATTTT. It encodes CASSEAREKAPQHF.

This clonotype was found many times. V usage is TRBV10-3 and J usage is TRBJ2-5; 7 nucleotides line up with TRBD2. Looked up from germline, CDR1 is ENHRY and CDR2 is SYGVKD. The CDR3 runs 13 residues. Germline trimming cut 6 bases from V and 4 bases from J; bases unmatched to any gene: 5. CDR3 in amino acids: CAIREGGRETQYF. The CDR3 DNA sequence: TGTGCCATCAGAGAAGGCGGGAGAGAGACCCAGTACTTC.

Notes on this clonotype: The junction shows a germline mismatch at one end, possibly a read error. The chain has TRBV14 and TRBJ1-4, with D hard to call. Germline assignment: CDR1 SGHDN and CDR2 FVKESK. This CDR3 spans 15 amino acids. In nucleotides, the CDR3 is TGTACCAGCAGCCAAGAAGGGCTAGCTGGGCAAAAACTGTTTTTT. This translates into CTSSQEGLAGQKLFF.

A remark on this clonotype: At one boundary the junction diverges from the germline segment, which might be a read error. V usage is TRBV12-5 and J usage is TRBJ2-1, with D possibly being TRBD2 (5 bases). The CDR3 contains 12 residues. Germline loops: CDR1 LGHNT, CDR2 FRNRAP. CDR3 amino acids: CGSDRPDYPQFF. As DNA, the CDR3 is TGTGGTAGTGACCGGCCCGACTATCCCCAGTTCTTC.

This clonotype was detected only once. One junction end does not reproduce the germline sequence, and a read error may be involved. The chain carries TRBV5-1 and TRBJ2-3; 7 bases are shared with TRBD1. Germline V gene data show CDR1 as SGHRS and CDR2 as YFSETQ. The CDR3 has 13 amino acids. The CDR3 nucleotides read TGCGCCAACAGCCCGGACAGGATGGATACGCAGTATTTT. As protein: CANSPDRMDTQYF. Together with reference TRBV5-1 and TRBJ2-3, the CDR3 gives the full variable domain: KAGVTQTPRYLIKTRGQQVTLSCSPISGHRSVSWYQQTPGQGLQFLFEYFSETQRNKGNFPGRFSGRQFSNSRSEMNVSTLELGDSALYLCANSPDRMDTQYFGPGTRLTVL.

The chain recombines TRBV12-3 or TRBV12-4 with TRBJ2-2, with TRBD2 identical over 7 bases. V trimming: 5 bases; J trimming: 1 base; junction bases outside the gene matches: 7. The CDR3 runs to 16 residues. The CDR3 DNA follows: TGTGCCAGCAGTCCGTGGGGCGGGAGGAACACCGGGGAGCTGTTTTTT. It yields the protein CASSPWGGRNTGELFF.

V usage is TRBV5-1 and J usage is TRBJ2-7, with 13 bases identical to TRBD2. The V and J ends lost 4 bases and 6 bases, in that order; junction bases with no gene match: 10. The CDR3 contains 16 residues. Germline-derived CDR1 and CDR2 are SGHRS and YFSETQ. Here the CDR3 DNA reads TGCGCCAGCAGCCCAACCGGGACTAGCGGGACACCCGAGCAGTACTTC. Translating gives CASSPTGTSGTPEQYF.

The chain links TRBV6-1 to TRBJ2-5; D is tentatively TRBD1 or TRBD2 (5 bases each). With 0 bases removed from V and 5 bases from J, the gap between germline ends came to 16 bases. CDR3 size: 16 residues. Germline V lookup: CDR1 MNHNS, CDR2 SASEGT. The CDR3 protein is CASSEALVRGEETQYF. CDR3 coding DNA: TGTGCCAGCAGTGAAGCTCTGGTTCGAGGGGAGGAGACCCAGTACTTC.

Concerning this clonotype itself: The junction shows a germline mismatch at one end, possibly a read error. The genes are TRBV4-2 and TRBJ2-3; D is ambiguous. This CDR3 is built from 12 residues. Germline CDR1 LGHNA, CDR2 YNFKEQ. In DNA, the CDR3 is TGTACCAGCAACCAAGAATGGGATACGCAGTATTTT. Encoded protein: CTSNQEWDTQYF.

This clonotype was detected ten times or more. The rearrangement joins TRBV10-3 to TRBJ2-6, with D tentatively TRBD2 (5 bases). V shed 6 bases and J shed 0 bases, with 12 bases lying between them. The germline V gene encodes CDR1 ENHRY and CDR2 SYGVKD. The CDR3 extends over 16 amino acids. CDR3 protein: CAIRRGPSSGANVLTF. CDR3 DNA sequence: TGTGCCATCAGAAGAGGGCCTAGCTCTGGGGCCAACGTCCTGACTTTC.

Regarding this clonotype: A read error is possible here, since a much larger clone lies one base away. The chain is built from TRBV4-2 and TRBJ2-1; D might be TRBD2 (6 bases). The germline gives CDR1 LGHNA, CDR2 YNFKEQ. The V end lost 3 bases, the J end lost 6 bases, and 18 bases lay between the germline ends. CDR3 length: 16 residues. CDR3 sequence: CASSHSGASVGNEQFF. The CDR3 DNA is TGTGCCAGCAGCCATAGTGGGGCTAGCGTCGGCAATGAGCAGTTCTTC.

This clonotype was seen ten or more times. This chain joins TRBV29-1 and TRBJ2-5; possibly TRBD2 for D (5 bases). Trimming pared 6 bases from V and 2 bases from J, leaving 16 bases between. This CDR3 has 14 residues. CDR1 is SQVTM and CDR2 is ANQGSEA in the germline V gene. The CDR3 loop reads CSVEGMTKQETQYF. The CDR3, as DNA: TGCAGCGTAGAGGGAATGACAAAACAAGAGACCCAGTACTTC. Looking up the rest from reference TRBV29-1 and TRBJ2-5 gives the full variable domain: SAVISQKPSRDICQRGTSLTIQCQVDSQVTMMFWYRQQPGQSLTLIATANQGSEATYESGFVIDKFPISRPNLTFSTLTVSNMSPEDSSIYLCSVEGMTKQETQYFGPGTRLLVL.

Remarks on this clonotype: Compared with germline, one end of the junction differs, possibly owing to a read error. The chain joins TRBV28 to TRBJ2-1; 8 bases fit TRBD2. The CDR3 totals 16 residues. Germline V gene sequence: CDR1 MDHEN, CDR2 SYDVKM. The CDR3 loop reads CASSLATSGSYNEQFF. CDR3 sequence (DNA): TGTGCTAGCAGTTTAGCTACCAGCGGGAGTTACAATGAGCAGTTCTTC. Using reference TRBV28 and TRBJ2-1 for the parts outside the CDR3, the full variable domain is DVKVTQSSRYLVKRTGEKVFLECVQDMDHENMFWYRQDPGLGLRLIYFSYDVKMKEKGDIPEGYSVSREKKERFSLILESASTNQTSMYLCASSLATSGSYNEQFFGPGTRLTVL.

A remark on this clonotype: This may be a read error, as it is one base from a much larger clone. The rearrangement uses TRBV29-1 and TRBJ1-5; 7 bases are shared with TRBD1. The end of the DNA fits TRBJ2-3 better, so the J call may be wrong. Germline assignment: CDR1 SQVTM and CDR2 ANQGSEA. The CDR3 runs to 13 residues. The DNA for the CDR3 is TGCAGCGTTGAAACAAGGGTGAGGGGGCCCCAGTATTTT. It is translated as CSVETRVRGPQYF.

In its sample, this clonotype was seen a few times. Germline and junction disagree at one end, which may indicate a read error. V and J are TRBV5-6 and TRBJ2-3; a possible D gene is TRBD1 (5 bases). Germline V gene data show CDR1 as SGHDT and CDR2 as YYEEEE. The CDR3 has 17 amino acids. The CDR3 region has the DNA TGTGCCAGCAGTTTGGCGGTGACAGTCCCGCAAGCAGATACGCAGTATTTT. Its translation is CASSLAVTVPQADTQYF.

This clonotype was observed a few times. A much more abundant neighbour one base away suggests this may be a read error. V usage is TRBV6-5 and J usage is TRBJ2-1; tentative D call: TRBD2 (5 bases). The CDR3 length is 15 residues. Germline CDR1 is MNHEY and CDR2 is SVGAGI. Trimming removed 8 bases at V and 5 bases at J, with 19 bases between. The CDR3: CASPEGPAGDNEQFF. In DNA form, the CDR3 reads TGTGCCAGCCCCGAGGGTCCTGCAGGCGACAATGAGCAGTTCTTC.

On this clonotype: No conserved phenylalanine or tryptophan ends this CDR3, so it is likely a read error. DNA of the CDR3: TGTGCCAGCAGCATGCGACTAGCGGGTGCATTAGCCGCGGAGCTGTTTTCT. Translation: CASSMRLAGALAAELFS. The chain combines TRBV11-2 with TRBJ2-2, with 10 bases that match TRBD2. CDR1 SGHAT and CDR2 FQNNGV come from the germline V gene. This CDR3 contains 17 residues. V shed 5 bases and J 10 bases; nucleotides not matched to a gene: 16.

On this clonotype: A single base separates this from a much larger clone, so it may be a read error. The chain links TRBV12-3 or TRBV12-4 to TRBJ2-2, with a possible D match to TRBD1 (6 bases). The CDR3 loop spans 15 amino acids. CDR3 in amino acids: CVSSSQTGNTGELFF. CDR3 DNA sequence: TGTGTCAGCAGTTCACAGACAGGGAACACCGGGGAGCTGTTTTTT.

The chain recombines TRBV4-3 with TRBJ1-6; 7 bases fit TRBD1. CDR3 length: 17 amino acids. CDR1 and CDR2 from the germline V gene are LGHNA and YSLEER. V gave up 1 base and J gave up 5 bases; unmatched junction bases: 8. The CDR3 sequence: CASSQVSAGGNNSPLHF. The CDR3 DNA sequence: TGCGCCAGCAGCCAAGTGTCAGCAGGGGGAAATAATTCACCCCTCCACTTT.

About this clonotype: At one boundary the junction diverges from the germline segment, which might be a read error. This chain connects TRBV11-1 to TRBJ1-1; D is unclear. The CDR3 contains 15 residues. The V gene's germline CDR1 is SGHAT and CDR2 FQDESV (reference sequence). CDR3 in DNA: TGTGTCAGCAACATAACCGGGATAGCGAACACTGAAGCTTTCTTT. Its translation is CVSNITGIANTEAFF.

The chain carries TRBV14 and TRBJ2-3; no clear D gene. V shed 3 bases and J shed 4 bases, with 11 bases lying between them. This CDR3 is 14 amino acids long. The germline gives CDR1 SGHDN, CDR2 FVKESK. The CDR3 coding sequence is TGTGCCAGCAGCCAGTGGAAGGGCGCAGATACGCAGTATTTT. Protein sequence: CASSQWKGADTQYF.